This T cell receptor (beta chain) was sequenced for a study of shared clonotypes between healthy human individuals. Study background: The donors, a couple of women and a few men, were aged 18 to 49. Study observations and caveats: Some naive CD4 clonotypes, 4% to 6%, turned up in common across a handful of donors.

Positively selected for CCR7, the CD45RO-negative cells used as naive CD8 cells excluded terminally differentiated effector memory CD45RA+ cells. The test was conducted at deep level. Clones were sequenced by immunoSEQ multiplex PCR, and TCRdb holds only the in-frame ones, with some missing. The table lists about 2.1 million clones, approximately 94% of them singletons. About this clone itself: Its antigen remains unidentified.

CDR1 is MNHEY and CDR2 is SVGAGI in the germline V gene. Losses at the gene ends were 4 bases for V and 3 bases for J; bases not matched to a gene: 2. The CDR3 runs 13 residues. This clonotype was sampled from a man between 18 and 35 years old in good health. Some clones in this sample may be carry-over from other donors' samples. The sample taken for sequencing was naive CD8+ T cells from PBMCs. The chain has TRBV6-5 and TRBJ1-2, with TRBD1 matching over 7 bases. CDR3 bases: TGTGCCAGCAGTTTCCAGGGGGACTATGGCTACACCTTC. Protein sequence: CASSFQGDYGYTF.